Listed here are 27 T cell receptor beta chains from one sample, sequenced in a study of a mutant IDH1 vaccine in newly diagnosed glioma. Antigens for these TCRs are unknown. This sample's time point: week 35, safety follow-up. Every vaccination contained 300 ug of the mutant IDH1 20-mer peptide and was paired with topical imiquimod. TCRdb keeps only in-frame clones here, not all; method: immunoSEQ multiplex PCR. The repertoire holds 41,000 or so clones, 85% to 90% seen once, with roughly 1.5% in the top ten. Sample: PBMCs, taken from a glioma patient whose treatment included an IDH1 peptide vaccine. These TCRs come from a man in his forties with glioma.

V is TRBV7-9 and J is TRBJ2-2; 9 bases match TRBD2. This CDR3 contains 16 residues. Germline CDR1 and CDR2: SEHNR and FQNEAQ (reference sequence). Trimming removed 5 bases from V and 1 base from J; junction bases left unmatched: 5. This CDR3 is CASSDYSGRNTGELFF. The CDR3, as DNA: TGTGCCAGCAGCGACTATAGCGGGAGGAACACCGGGGAGCTGTTTTTT.

Here the CDR3 DNA reads TGTGCCAGCAGTAAGACAGAGACGAACACTGAAGCTTTCTTT. Protein: CASSKTETNTEAFF. The chain uses TRBV2 and TRBJ1-1; maybe TRBD1 (5 bases). Germline CDR1 and CDR2: SNHLY and FYNNEI. The CDR3 extends over 14 amino acids. The germline V and J ends were trimmed by 5 bases and 1 base, with 11 bases remaining between them.

This chain connects TRBV7-9 to TRBJ2-1; D perhaps matches TRBD1 (6 bases). CDR1 and CDR2 (germline): SEHNR, FQNEAQ (reference sequence). The CDR3 is made up of 14 amino acids. The V end lost 6 bases, the J end lost 12 bases, and 21 bases lay between the germline ends. CDR3: CASRLDRIPVGQFF. The CDR3 bases are TGTGCCAGCAGACTAGACAGGATCCCGGTTGGGCAGTTCTTC.

This chain joins TRBV5-1 and TRBJ1-5; D remains ambiguous. With 0 bases removed from V and 6 bases from J, the gap between germline ends came to 10 bases. CDR3 length: 14 amino acids. Germline V CDR1 and CDR2: SGHRS, YFSETQ. CDR3 amino acids: CASSLGGFGQPQHF. CDR3 bases: TGCGCCAGCAGCTTGGGGGGTTTTGGTCAGCCCCAGCATTTT.

V and J are TRBV7-2 and TRBJ1-3; TRBD1 might be the D (5 bases). The CDR3 is 14 residues long. With 5 bases removed from V and 8 bases from J, the gap between germline ends came to 16 bases. Germline V lookup: CDR1 SGHTA, CDR2 FQGNSA. The CDR3 spells CASSASGDLYTIYF. The CDR3 nucleotides read TGTGCCAGCAGCGCGTCGGGGGACTTATACACCATATATTTT.

V usage is TRBV19 and J usage is TRBJ2-2, with D perhaps matching TRBD1 (5 bases). From germline, CDR1 is LNHDA and CDR2 SQIVND (reference sequence). The CDR3 is 16 amino acids. With 7 bases removed from V and 5 bases from J, the gap between germline ends came to 20 bases. CDR3 loop: CASMVRRQQGTGELFF. The CDR3 nucleotides read TGTGCCAGTATGGTAAGAAGACAGCAGGGAACCGGGGAGCTGTTTTTT.

The CDR3 nucleotides read TGTGCCAGCAGTCCAACGACTACAACCTACGAGCAGTACTTC. It translates to CASSPTTTTYEQYF. The rearrangement uses TRBV27 and TRBJ2-7; possibly TRBD2 for D (5 bases). In germline, CDR1 is MNHEY, CDR2 SMNVEV (reference sequence). The CDR3 is 14 residues long. Trimming pared 5 bases from V and 2 bases from J, leaving 13 bases between.

In nucleotides, the CDR3 is TGTGCCAGCAGCTTAAACCTTGGACAGACTGAAGCTTTCTTT. As protein: CASSLNLGQTEAFF. The rearrangement links TRBV7-9 to TRBJ1-1; D is perhaps TRBD1 (6 bases). The CDR3 consists of 14 residues. The V end lost 2 bases, the J end lost 5 bases, and 12 bases lay between the germline ends. CDR1 is SEHNR, CDR2 FQNEAQ, per germline (reference sequence).

The chain has TRBV18 and TRBJ2-2, with 8 bases that match TRBD2. This CDR3 comprises 16 residues. V dropped 4 bases and J dropped 0; count of bases not matched to a gene: 4. CDR1 and CDR2 (germline): KGHSH, LQKENI. The CDR3 DNA is TGTGCCAGCTCACTATCACTAGCGGCGAACACCGGGGAGCTGTTTTTT. Protein: CASSLSLAANTGELFF.

This CDR3 reads CASSEQGTDTQYF. In nucleotides, the CDR3 is TGTGCCAGCAGTGAGCAGGGCACAGATACGCAGTATTTT. The chain links TRBV6-1 to TRBJ2-3; D is uncertain. The germline CDR1 and CDR2 sequences are MNHNS and SASEGT. The ends were cut back, 3 bases at V and 1 base at J, with 5 bases in the middle. The CDR3 covers 13 residues.

This chain connects TRBV18 to TRBJ2-7, with D unresolved. This CDR3 comprises 12 residues. Trimming shortened V by 2 bases and J by 1 base, and 3 bases separated the two germline ends. Germline CDR1 is KGHSH and CDR2 is LQKENI. Written as DNA, the CDR3 is TGTGCCAGCTCACCAGGGTCCTACGAGCAGTACTTC. This gives the protein CASSPGSYEQYF.

CDR3 nucleotide sequence: TGTGCCAGCAGTAGGGACCGAGCCTCTGGGGCCAACGTCCTGACTTTC. Translation gives CASSRDRASGANVLTF. The gene calls are TRBV2 and TRBJ2-6; D is perhaps TRBD1 or TRBD2 (5 bases each). This CDR3 comprises 16 residues. The V end lost 5 bases, the J end lost 0 bases, and 11 bases lay between the germline ends. The germline CDR1 and CDR2 sequences are SNHLY and FYNNEI.

This rearrangement joins TRBV29-1 to TRBJ1-4; the D gene is possibly TRBD1 (6 bases). The CDR3 extends over 13 amino acids. Trimming removed 7 bases from V and 3 bases from J, with 12 bases in between. Germline loops: CDR1 SQVTM, CDR2 ANQGSEA. This chain's CDR3 is CSARQAANEKLFF. Written as DNA, the CDR3 is TGCAGCGCCCGACAGGCAGCTAATGAAAAACTGTTTTTT.

V gene TRBV6-5 combines with J gene TRBJ1-2, with D possibly being TRBD1 (6 bases). Looked up from germline, CDR1 is MNHEY and CDR2 is SVGAGI. The ends were cut back, 4 bases at V and 8 bases at J, with 23 bases in the middle. This CDR3 is built from 16 residues. The CDR3 DNA follows: TGTGCCAGCAGTTCGACAGGTGGCCCTGCTACTCGGGGCTACACCTTC. It is translated as CASSSTGGPATRGYTF.

This CDR3 reads CASTRDRAEYTIYF. DNA for the CDR3: TGTGCCAGCACCCGAGACAGGGCCGAATACACCATATATTTT. The gene calls are TRBV28 and TRBJ1-3, with TRBD1 matching 7 bases. V shed 7 bases, J shed 8 bases, and the junction held 11 bases outside the gene matches. In germline, CDR1 is MDHEN, CDR2 SYDVKM. The CDR3 consists of 14 residues.

V is TRBV19 and J is TRBJ1-5; 10 bases line up with TRBD1. V was pared by 6 bases and J by 1 base, with 6 bases of the junction left unmatched. CDR1 is LNHDA, CDR2 SQIVND, per germline (reference sequence). This CDR3 spans 16 amino acids. CDR3 region: CASRDRGDRSNQPQHF. DNA of the CDR3: TGTGCCAGTAGGGACAGGGGGGATCGGAGCAATCAGCCCCAGCATTTT.

The V and J genes are TRBV10-3 and TRBJ2-3, with TRBD2 matching 8 bases. V lost 6 bases, J lost 5 bases, and 10 bases stayed unmatched. CDR3 length equals 15 residues. CDR1 and CDR2 from the germline V gene are ENHRY and SYGVKD. CDR3: CAIRHEAGALDTQYF. The DNA of the CDR3 is TGTGCCATCAGACATGAAGCGGGGGCCTTAGATACGCAGTATTTT.

This chain uses TRBV4-1 with TRBJ1-5; no firm D call. The germline gives CDR1 MGHRA, CDR2 YSYEKL. The CDR3 contains 13 residues. Trimming pared 4 bases from V and 4 bases from J, leaving 8 bases between. This CDR3 is CASSRSVNQPQHF. In DNA, the CDR3 is TGCGCCAGCAGCCGCAGTGTAAATCAGCCCCAGCATTTT.

The genes are TRBV2 and TRBJ1-4; no clear D gene. From germline, CDR1 is SNHLY and CDR2 FYNNEI. This CDR3 region has 15 residues. Trimming left V 1 base short and J 8 bases short, with 14 bases between. In nucleotides, the CDR3 is TGTGCCAGCAGTGAAGGAATGGGAATTCGGGAAAAACTGTTTTTT. Translated, it gives CASSEGMGIREKLFF.

V usage is TRBV7-9 and J usage is TRBJ2-3; no clear D gene. Trimming removed 1 base from V and 6 bases from J, with 8 bases in between. The germline V gene encodes CDR1 SEHNR and CDR2 FQNEAQ (reference sequence). The CDR3 spans 13 residues. The CDR3 nucleotides are TGTGCCAGCAGCTTAGTAGTTACGGATACGCAGTATTTT. This translates into CASSLVVTDTQYF.

This rearrangement joins TRBV5-4 to TRBJ2-1, with a weak D call TRBD2 (6 bases). The CDR3 is 13 amino acids. Germline values: CDR1 SGHNT, CDR2 YYREEE (reference sequence). Trimming took 7 bases from V and 0 from J, leaving 8 bases between them. Here the CDR3 DNA reads TGTGCCAGCCGGGACTTCTCCTACAATGAGCAGTTCTTC. Amino acids: CASRDFSYNEQFF.

This chain links TRBV9 with TRBJ2-2; D might be TRBD1 (5 bases). Trimming took 3 bases from V and 9 from J, leaving 18 bases between them. This CDR3 contains 15 residues. Looked up from germline, CDR1 is SGDLS and CDR2 is YYNGEE. In DNA form, the CDR3 reads TGTGCCAGCAGCGGGAATGGCAGGGTGGGCTGGGAGCTGTTTTTT. It codes for CASSGNGRVGWELFF.

The chain has TRBV7-3 and TRBJ1-2; D is unclear. The V and J ends lost 2 bases and 3 bases respectively, with 13 bases between them. Germline CDR1 reads SGHTA; CDR2 reads FQGTGA. This CDR3 is 15 amino acids long. The chain's CDR3 is CASSLGPLRDYGYTF. The CDR3 DNA follows: TGTGCCAGCAGCTTAGGTCCTCTTCGGGACTATGGCTACACCTTC.

The chain recombines TRBV4-1 with TRBJ1-5; D is perhaps TRBD1 (5 bases). This CDR3 is 17 amino acids long. Germline assignment: CDR1 MGHRA and CDR2 YSYEKL. V was clipped by 0 bases and J by 2 bases, with 14 bases between them. This CDR3 reads CASSQEGVGGGNQPQHF. The CDR3 DNA reads as TGCGCCAGCAGCCAAGAAGGGGTGGGAGGAGGCAATCAGCCCCAGCATTTT.

The V gene is TRBV28, the J gene TRBJ1-2; D is ambiguous. V lost 5 bases and J 9 bases, leaving 7 bases between the germline ends. Germline-derived CDR1 and CDR2 are MDHEN and SYDVKM. This CDR3 is built from 10 residues. CDR3 protein: CASSRHSYTF. CDR3 sequence (DNA): TGTGCCAGCAGTCGCCATAGCTACACCTTC.

The chain couples TRBV4-1 to TRBJ1-4, with 8 bases lining up with TRBD1. The V segment lost 2 bases and the J segment 6 bases; nucleotides outside the gene matches: 5. The length of the CDR3 is 15 residues. Germline V gene lookup returns CDR1 MGHRA and CDR2 YSYEKL. The CDR3 spells CASSQRDRRDEKLFF. The CDR3 DNA follows: TGCGCCAGCAGCCAACGGGACAGGCGGGATGAAAAACTGTTTTTT.

V gene TRBV7-8 combines with J gene TRBJ2-7; 9 bases match TRBD2. Germline-derived CDR1 and CDR2 are SGHVS and FQNEAQ. This CDR3 region has 14 residues. The junction had 4 bases not matched to a gene; V was cut back by 5 bases and J by 2 bases. CDR3 amino acids: CASSPTSGPYEQYV. As DNA, the CDR3 is TGTGCCAGCAGCCCGACTAGCGGACCCTACGAGCAGTACGTC.